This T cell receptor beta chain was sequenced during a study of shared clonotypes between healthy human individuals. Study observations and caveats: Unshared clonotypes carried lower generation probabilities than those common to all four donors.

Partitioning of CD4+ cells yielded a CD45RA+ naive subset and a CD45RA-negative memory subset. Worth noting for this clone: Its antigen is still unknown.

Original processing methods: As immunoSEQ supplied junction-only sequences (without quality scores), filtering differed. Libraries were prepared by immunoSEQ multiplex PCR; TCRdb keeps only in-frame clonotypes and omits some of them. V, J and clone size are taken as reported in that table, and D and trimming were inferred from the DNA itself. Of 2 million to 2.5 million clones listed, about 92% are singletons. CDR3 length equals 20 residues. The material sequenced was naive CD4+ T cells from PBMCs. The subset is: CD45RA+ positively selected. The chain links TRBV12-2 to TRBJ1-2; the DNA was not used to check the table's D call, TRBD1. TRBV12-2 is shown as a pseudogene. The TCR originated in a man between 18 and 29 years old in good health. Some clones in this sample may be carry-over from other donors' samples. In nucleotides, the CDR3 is TGTGCAAGCCCCGATAAAGTTAAATATGGTCGGGACAGGGCTTTTTTAGGCTACACCTTC. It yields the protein CASPDKVKYGRDRAFLGYTF.